These 19 T cell receptor beta chains were sequenced from one sample in a study of T cells in Graves' hyperthyroidism and ophthalmopathy (dated by TCRdb to the late 2010s). The library was obtained by multiplex PCR. TCRdb lists the instrument as Illumina HiSeq 2000. The TCR beta CDR3 regions were amplified from the RNA transcripts. For the first round of RT-PCR on the TCR CDR3, the HTBI primer set was used together with the Qiagen OneStep RT-PCR kit. Using fastp trimming at Q25 and MiXCR clonotype assembly, TCRdb reanalyzed the public sequencing data and kept in-frame beta chains. Identical CDR3 protein sequences are pooled into one entry, listed with their most common genes and DNA. The sample records fewer than 750,000 distinct CDR3 sequences, roughly 15% of which are singletons. The ten largest account for around 12% of the sample. Material: blood. These receptors all stem from a woman aged 45 to 65 with Graves' ophthalmopathy.

The table lists this clonotype with many counts. V and J are TRBV9 and TRBJ2-7; either TRBD1 or TRBD2 may supply D (6 bases each). CDR3 length: 14 amino acids. V lost 3 bases, J lost 2 bases, and 12 bases lay in between. The germline V gene encodes CDR1 SGDLS and CDR2 YYNGEE. CDR3 sequence: CASSGRGHPYEQYF. The CDR3 region has the DNA TGTGCCAGCAGCGGGAGGGGACACCCCTACGAGCAGTACTTC.

This clonotype was detected only a few times. The chain couples TRBV7-3 to TRBJ2-1, with 16 bases aligning to TRBD2. The CDR3 is 19 amino acids. J lost 4 bases, V lost 5 bases, and 11 bases had no gene match. Germline V gene lookup returns CDR1 SGHTA and CDR2 FQGTGA. The CDR3 region has the DNA TGTGCCAGCAGCCCTACGGGACTAGCGGGAGGGAACCCTTACAATGAGCAGTTCTTC. The encoded protein is CASSPTGLAGGNPYNEQFF.

Many counts were recorded for this clonotype. The gene calls are TRBV2 and TRBJ1-5; TRBD1 agrees at 9 bases. CDR1 is SNHLY, CDR2 FYNNEI, per germline. Unmatched junction bases numbered 7, after V lost 7 bases and J lost 6 bases. This CDR3 is 14 amino acids long. CDR3 sequence (DNA): TGTGCCAGCAAACAGGACAGGGGAAGTCAGCCCCAGCATTTT. Protein sequence: CASKQDRGSQPQHF.

J is TRBJ1-3 and V is TRBV30; TRBD1 might be the D (6 bases). The CDR3 loop spans 13 amino acids. Germline V gene sequence: CDR1 GTSNPN, CDR2 SVGIG (reference sequence). Trimming took off 4 bases at V and 5 bases at J, with 12 bases between the two ends. CDR3 in amino acids: CAWTGDYRNTIYF. The CDR3 DNA reads TGTGCCTGGACAGGGGATTATAGAAACACCATATATTTT. Drawing the rest from reference TRBV30 and TRBJ1-3, the complete variable domain is SQTIHQWPATLVQPVGSPLSLECTVEGTSNPNLYWYRQAAGRGLQLLFYSVGIGQISSEVPQNLSASRPQDRQFILSSKKLLLSDSGFYLCAWTGDYRNTIYFGEGSWLTVV.

This clonotype appeared many times. The chain combines TRBV7-2 with TRBJ2-7; TRBD2 might be the D (5 bases). The CDR3 has 13 residues. Trimming left V 5 bases short and J 6 bases short, with 14 bases between. Per germline, CDR1 SGHTA and CDR2 FQGNSA. The CDR3 region has the DNA TGTGCCAGCAGCCCTAGCCACTCGGGCGAGCAGTACTTC. Amino acid sequence: CASSPSHSGEQYF.

This clonotype was counted between two and nine times. This chain connects TRBV28 to TRBJ2-5; TRBD2 agrees at 8 bases. Trimming removed 3 bases from V and 0 bases from J; junction bases left unmatched: 6. Per germline, CDR1 MDHEN and CDR2 SYDVKM. This CDR3 comprises 16 residues. This CDR3 is CASSFYSGTNQETQYF. The DNA of the CDR3 is TGTGCCAGCAGTTTTTATAGCGGGACAAACCAAGAGACCCAGTACTTC.

The rearrangement joins TRBV4-1 to TRBJ2-7; no clear D. CDR1 and CDR2 from the germline V gene are MGHRA and YSYEKL. Trimming took off 2 bases at V and 3 bases at J, with 8 bases between the two ends. This CDR3 has 13 residues. CDR3 protein: CASSQKVYYEQYF. The CDR3 bases are TGCGCCAGCAGCCAAAAAGTTTACTACGAGCAGTACTTC.

V and J are TRBV24-1 and TRBJ2-5; D possibly uses TRBD1 or TRBD2 (5 bases each). V shed 4 bases and J shed 4 bases, with 12 bases lying between them. From germline, CDR1 is KGHDR and CDR2 SFDVKD. The CDR3 spans 14 residues. The CDR3 nucleotides are TGTGCCACCAGTGAAAGAGGGGCAGGAGAGACCCAGTACTTC. This encodes CATSERGAGETQYF.

As for this clonotype: A clone one base away is much larger, so this may be a read error. The chain links TRBV9 to TRBJ2-7; maybe TRBD1 (5 bases). Germline CDR1 and CDR2: SGDLS and YYNGEE. The CDR3 has 13 amino acids. CDR3 residues: CASSEGNSYGQYF. The CDR3, as DNA: TGTGCCAGCAGCGAGGGGAACTCCTACGGGCAGTACTTC.

In its sample, this clonotype was seen many times. The chain has TRBV9 and TRBJ1-1; 8 bases map to TRBD1. The junction had 5 bases not matched to a gene; V was cut back by 0 bases and J by 4 bases. Germline assignment: CDR1 SGDLS and CDR2 YYNGEE. The CDR3 loop spans 15 amino acids. The CDR3 spells CASSVGAGGPTEAFF. CDR3 nucleotide sequence: TGTGCCAGCAGCGTAGGGGCAGGGGGCCCCACTGAAGCTTTCTTT. Based on the CDR3 plus reference TRBV9 and TRBJ1-1, the full variable domain is DSGVTQTPKHLITATGQRVTLRCSPRSGDLSVYWYQQSLDQGLQFLIQYYNGEERAKGNILERFSAQQFPDLHSELNLSSLELGDSALYFCASSVGAGGPTEAFFGQGTRLTVV.

This clonotype came up many times. The J gene is TRBJ2-1, the V gene TRBV9; no clear D. The CDR3 loop spans 15 amino acids. V dropped 1 base and J dropped 0 bases, with 8 bases sitting between them. Germline V gene data show CDR1 as SGDLS and CDR2 as YYNGEE. CDR3 nucleotides: TGTGCCAGCAGCGTATTAGGAAGCTCCTACAATGAGCAGTTCTTC. Protein: CASSVLGSSYNEQFF. Based on the CDR3 plus reference TRBV9 and TRBJ2-1, the full variable domain is DSGVTQTPKHLITATGQRVTLRCSPRSGDLSVYWYQQSLDQGLQFLIQYYNGEERAKGNILERFSAQQFPDLHSELNLSSLELGDSALYFCASSVLGSSYNEQFFGPGTRLTVL.

This clonotype was counted a few times. This chain connects TRBV6-5 to TRBJ2-1; 8 bases are shared with TRBD2. The V gene end was trimmed by 0 bases and the J gene end by 6 bases; junction bases not matched to a gene: 10. The germline gives CDR1 MNHEY, CDR2 SVGAGI. The CDR3 length is 17 residues. The chain's CDR3 is CASSYSPASGRLNEQFF. CDR3 in DNA: TGTGCCAGCAGTTACTCCCCCGCTAGCGGGCGTCTCAATGAGCAGTTCTTC.

This clonotype was recorded at least ten times. The chain joins TRBV9 to TRBJ2-2; D is unclear. The CDR3 consists of 16 residues. The germline V and J ends were trimmed by 3 bases and 0 bases, with 12 bases remaining between them. In germline, CDR1 is SGDLS, CDR2 YYNGEE. The DNA for the CDR3 is TGTGCCAGCAGCGGGCCCCGGAGTTCGAACACCGGGGAGCTGTTTTTT. Translated: CASSGPRSSNTGELFF.

This clonotype was seen ten or more times. The chain recombines TRBV20-1 with TRBJ2-3, with a possible D match to TRBD2 (5 bases). Per germline, CDR1 DFQATT and CDR2 SNEGSKA (reference sequence). The V end lost 4 bases, the J end lost 3 bases, and 17 bases lay between the germline ends. The CDR3 length is 15 residues. The CDR3 bases are TGCAGTGCTAACCACTTTGGTAGCGCGACAGATACGCAGTATTTT. This codes for CSANHFGSATDTQYF.

This clonotype was detected ten times or more. The chain combines TRBV5-1 with TRBJ2-1; possibly TRBD2 for D (6 bases). V was clipped by 6 bases and J by 4 bases, with 17 bases between them. The germline V gene encodes CDR1 SGHRS and CDR2 YFSETQ. The CDR3 runs to 15 residues. In DNA, the CDR3 is TGCGCCAGCACCCCGAACCGGGAGAATTACAATGAGCAGTTCTTC. Amino acids: CASTPNRENYNEQFF.

This clonotype appeared a few times. The chain links TRBV5-6 to TRBJ2-7; D remains unclear. CDR3 length equals 15 residues. The germline V gene encodes CDR1 SGHDT and CDR2 YYEEEE. Trimming took off 4 bases at V and 4 bases at J, with 18 bases between the two ends. CDR3 DNA sequence: TGTGCCAGCAGCCATTCCCCCAGAATCGAATACGAGCAGTACTTC. It translates to CASSHSPRIEYEQYF.

This clonotype was seen only a few times. The chain is built from TRBV6-2 or TRBV6-3 and TRBJ2-7; D is possibly TRBD1 (6 bases). The CDR3 runs to 12 residues. The germline gives CDR1 MNHEY, CDR2 SVGEGT. Trimming took off 2 bases at V and 9 bases at J, with 11 bases between the two ends. The CDR3 nucleotides read TGTGCCAGCAGTTACAGGGACACTGGGCAGTACTTC. Translating it yields CASSYRDTGQYF.

This clonotype was seen repeatedly, ten times or more. The V and J genes are TRBV6-2 or TRBV6-3 and TRBJ2-7, with a tentative D call TRBD1 (5 bases). The CDR3 is 15 amino acids. Trimming shortened V by 4 bases and J by 3 bases, and 16 bases separated the two germline ends. Looked up from germline, CDR1 is MNHEY and CDR2 is SVGEGT. In DNA form, the CDR3 reads TGTGCCAGCAGTTTTTTGAGACAGATGAACTACGAGCAGTACTTC. Its protein product is CASSFLRQMNYEQYF.

The chain employs TRBV19 and TRBJ2-7; no definite D call. Germline V lookup: CDR1 LNHDA, CDR2 SQIVND (reference sequence). Trimming shortened V by 1 base and J by 5 bases, and 3 bases separated the two germline ends. There are 11 residues in the CDR3. The CDR3 bases are TGTGCCAGTAGTATAGCCCACGAGCAGTACTTC. Its protein product is CASSIAHEQYF.